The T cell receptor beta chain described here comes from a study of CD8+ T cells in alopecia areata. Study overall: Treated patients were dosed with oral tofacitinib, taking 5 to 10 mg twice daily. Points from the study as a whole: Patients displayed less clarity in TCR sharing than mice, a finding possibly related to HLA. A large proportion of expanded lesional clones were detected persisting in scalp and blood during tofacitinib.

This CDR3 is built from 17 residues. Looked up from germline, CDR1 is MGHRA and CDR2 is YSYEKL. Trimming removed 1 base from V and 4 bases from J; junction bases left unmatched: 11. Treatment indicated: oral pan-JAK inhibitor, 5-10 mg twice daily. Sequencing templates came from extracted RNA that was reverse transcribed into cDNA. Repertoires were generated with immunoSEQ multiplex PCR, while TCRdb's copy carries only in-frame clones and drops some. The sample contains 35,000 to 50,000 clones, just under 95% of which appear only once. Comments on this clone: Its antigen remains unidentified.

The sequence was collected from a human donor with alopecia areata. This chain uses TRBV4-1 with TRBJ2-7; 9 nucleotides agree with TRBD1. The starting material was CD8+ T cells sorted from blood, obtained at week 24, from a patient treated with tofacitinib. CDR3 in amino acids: CASSQVFSPGQGYEQYF. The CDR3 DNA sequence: TGCGCCAGCAGCCAAGTTTTCAGCCCGGGACAGGGTTACGAGCAGTACTTC.